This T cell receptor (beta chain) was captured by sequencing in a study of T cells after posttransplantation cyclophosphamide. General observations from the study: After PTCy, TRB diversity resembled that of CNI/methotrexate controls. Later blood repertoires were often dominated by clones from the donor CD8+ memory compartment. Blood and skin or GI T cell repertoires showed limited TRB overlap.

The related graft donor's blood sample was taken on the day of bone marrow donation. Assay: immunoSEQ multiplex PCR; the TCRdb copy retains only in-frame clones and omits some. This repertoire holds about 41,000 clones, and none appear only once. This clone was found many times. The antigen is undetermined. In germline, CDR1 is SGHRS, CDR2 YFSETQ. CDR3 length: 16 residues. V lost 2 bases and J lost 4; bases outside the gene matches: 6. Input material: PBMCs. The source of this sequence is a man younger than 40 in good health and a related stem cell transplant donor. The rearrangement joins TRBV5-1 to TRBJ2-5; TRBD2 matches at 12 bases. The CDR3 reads CASSFPSGGAGETQYF. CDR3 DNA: TGCGCCAGCAGCTTCCCTAGCGGGGGGGCTGGAGAGACCCAGTACTTC.